Listed below are T cell receptor beta chains from one sample, sequenced in a study of beta chain features in type 1 diabetes. Assay: immunoSEQ multiplex PCR; the TCRdb copy retains only in-frame clones and omits some. The sample includes 400,000 to 600,000 clones, about 29% of them seen just once. The sample comprised naive CD4+ T cells from blood. These receptors all stem from a man between 18 and 35 years old in good health. CDR3s include the opening cysteine and the closing phenylalanine or tryptophan. Each record gives: J gene, V gene, D gene, clone size, CDR3 DNA, CDR3 protein. D genes are given only for firm matches. Size values are once, few and many counts, or a class for expanded clones, and some rows have none.

J: TRBJ2-7
V: TRBV30
D: TRBD2
size: .
DNA: TGTGCCTGGAGTCGAAGCGGGAGGGCCTACGAGCAGTACTTC
CDR3: CAWSRSGRAYEQYF

J: TRBJ1-1
V: TRBV10-3
D: TRBD1
size: few
DNA: TGTGCCAGCACGGGGACAGTCAACACTGAAGCTTTCTTT
CDR3: CASTGTVNTEAFF

J: TRBJ2-4
V: TRBV15
D: TRBD1
size: .
DNA: TGTGCCACCAGCAGAGATGGACAGGGTAGAGACATTCAGTACTTC
CDR3: CATSRDGQGRDIQYF

J: TRBJ2-3
V: TRBV5-1
D: .
size: .
DNA: TGCGCCAGCAGCTTGGCCAGGGACACAGATACGCAGTATTTT
CDR3: CASSLARDTDTQYF

J: TRBJ1-4
V: TRBV30
D: .
size: .
DNA: TGTGCCTGGAGAAAGTCGGGACTACTCAATGAAAAACTGTTTTTT
CDR3: CAWRKSGLLNEKLFF

J: TRBJ1-2
V: TRBV30
D: .
size: .
DNA: TGTGCCTGGAGCGCAGGGGCGGGCTATGGCTACACCTTC
CDR3: CAWSAGAGYGYTF

J: TRBJ1-1
V: TRBV29-1
D: TRBD1
size: few
DNA: TGCAGCGTCCGGGGACAGCGTACGACTGAAGCTTTCTTT
CDR3: CSVRGQRTTEAFF

J: TRBJ2-5
V: TRBV5-4
D: .
size: few
DNA: TGTGCCAGCAGCTTAAGAGCGGAGACCCAGTACTTC
CDR3: CASSLRAETQYF

J: TRBJ2-7
V: TRBV14
D: .
size: .
DNA: TGTGCCAGCAGCCAGACTTCCTACGAGCAGTACTTC
CDR3: CASSQTSYEQYF

J: TRBJ1-2
V: TRBV23-1
D: TRBD1
size: few
DNA: TGCGCCAGCAGTCCACCGGGACAGGGAAGCGGCTACACCTTC
CDR3: CASSPPGQGSGYTF

J: TRBJ2-1
V: TRBV5-1
D: TRBD2
size: .
DNA: TGCGCCAGCAGCTCGACTAGCGGGAGTGATGAGCAGTTCTTC
CDR3: CASSSTSGSDEQFF

J: TRBJ2-1
V: TRBV7-2
D: .
size: .
DNA: TGTGCCAGCAGCCCGGTAAAGTCTGAGCAGTTCTTC
CDR3: CASSPVKSEQFF

J: TRBJ2-4
V: TRBV28
D: TRBD1
size: .
DNA: TGTGCCAGCAGTTACCGGGGGACAGGGTTCGGAGCCAAAAACATTCAGTACTTC
CDR3: CASSYRGTGFGAKNIQYF

J: TRBJ1-4
V: TRBV30
D: TRBD1
size: .
DNA: TGTGCCTGGAGTGCACAGGGGAGAGTTAATGAAAAACTGTTTTTT
CDR3: CAWSAQGRVNEKLFF

J: TRBJ2-7
V: TRBV28
D: .
size: few
DNA: TGTGCCAGCAGTTTAACCGGTACCCTCTACGAGCAGTACTTC
CDR3: CASSLTGTLYEQYF

J: TRBJ2-1
V: TRBV6-6
D: TRBD1
size: few
DNA: TGTGCCAGCAGTTACCCTCGGGGACAGGGCTACAATGAGCAGTTCTTC
CDR3: CASSYPRGQGYNEQFF

J: TRBJ2-5
V: TRBV5-1
D: .
size: .
DNA: TGCGCCAGCAGCTTGAGGGATTCGTTGGAGACCCAGTACTTC
CDR3: CASSLRDSLETQYF

J: TRBJ2-5
V: TRBV29-1
D: .
size: .
DNA: TGCAGCGTTGCGGCGGTGACTTACCAAGAGACCCAGTACTTC
CDR3: CSVAAVTYQETQYF

J: TRBJ2-3
V: TRBV7-9
D: TRBD2
size: .
DNA: TGTGCCAGCAGCTCTACTAGCGGGAGGGGGACAGATACGCAGTATTTT
CDR3: CASSSTSGRGTDTQYF

J: TRBJ2-7
V: TRBV6-1
D: .
size: few
DNA: TGTGCCTCCGACCAAACAGGTTCGGCCTACGAGCAGTACTTC
CDR3: CASDQTGSAYEQYF